One sample yielded the 8 T cell receptor beta chains listed below, sequenced in a study of blood T cell repertoires in COVID-19. The protocol was immunoSEQ multiplex PCR, while the TCRdb copy is restricted to in-frame clones and leaves out a portion. The sample has about 480,000 clones, 75% to 90% seen once. Sample: PBMCs or T cells enriched from blood (not recorded which). These receptors were taken from a woman between 55 and 75 years old who had recovered from COVID-19.

The chain links TRBV5-1 to TRBJ2-7; tentative D call: TRBD1 (5 bases). CDR3 length: 13 residues. Germline loops: CDR1 SGHRS, CDR2 YFSETQ. Trimming took 3 bases from V and 2 from J, leaving 9 bases between them. CDR3 coding DNA: TGCGCCAGCAGCTCCAGGGTACCCTACGAGCAGTACTTC. Its translation: CASSSRVPYEQYF.

This clone was recorded once. This chain connects TRBV6-5 to TRBJ1-6; TRBD1 is a possible D gene (5 bases). This CDR3 spans 12 amino acids. V was pared by 8 bases and J by 7 bases, with 9 bases between. Per germline, CDR1 MNHEY and CDR2 SVGAGI. Here the CDR3 reads CASGGVNSPLHF. CDR3 sequence (DNA): TGTGCCAGCGGGGGGGTGAATTCACCCCTCCACTTT.

The chain recombines TRBV7-2 with TRBJ2-7, with 9 bases fitting TRBD2. Germline CDR1 SGHTA, CDR2 FQGNSA. This CDR3 comprises 14 residues. V was pared by 3 bases and J by 4 bases, with 4 bases of the junction left unmatched. The CDR3 loop reads CASSFGGGAYEQYV. The CDR3, as DNA: TGTGCCAGCAGCTTTGGCGGGGGGGCTTACGAGCAGTACGTC.

The chain uses TRBV9 and TRBJ1-1; TRBD1 is a possible D gene (5 bases). This CDR3 has 14 residues. Trimming took 5 bases from V and 1 from J, leaving 12 bases between them. From germline, CDR1 is SGDLS and CDR2 YYNGEE. The CDR3 DNA is TGTGCCAGCAGTGCAGGGTTAGAGAACACTGAAGCTTTCTTT. Protein product: CASSAGLENTEAFF.

The V and J genes are TRBV2 and TRBJ1-2; unclear D gene. The CDR3 contains 13 residues. V was pared by 7 bases and J by 4 bases, with 13 bases between. The germline CDR1 and CDR2 sequences are SNHLY and FYNNEI. CDR3 in DNA: TGTGCCAGCACTCGGAGGGTAGGCTATGGCTACACCTTC. This sequence encodes CASTRRVGYGYTF.

The chain carries TRBV19 and TRBJ1-2; D may be TRBD1 (6 bases). This CDR3 has 14 amino acids. The ends were cut back, 7 bases at V and 11 bases at J, with 23 bases in the middle. Germline loops: CDR1 LNHDA, CDR2 SQIVND (reference sequence). CDR3: CASTEARGIRRYTF. The CDR3, as DNA: TGTGCCAGTACCGAGGCAAGGGGGATTCGGAGATACACCTTC. Supplemented by reference TRBV19 and TRBJ1-2, the full variable domain reads DGGITQSPKYLFRKEGQNVTLSCEQNLNHDAMYWYRQDPGQGLRLIYYSQIVNDFQKGDIAEGYSVSREKKESFPLTVTSAQKNPTAFYLCASTEARGIRRYTFGSGTRLTVV.

This clone is a singleton in its sample. This CDR3 reads CASSSGSPYEQYF. CDR3 bases: TGTGCCAGCAGTTCAGGGTCCCCCTACGAGCAGTACTTC. The V and J genes are TRBV12-3 or TRBV12-4 and TRBJ2-7; D possibly corresponds to TRBD1 (5 bases). Deletions cut 4 bases from V and 2 bases from J, with 9 bases between. This CDR3 comprises 13 residues.

V is TRBV6-5 and J is TRBJ1-3; 10 bases fit TRBD1. Germline lookup yields CDR1 MNHEY and CDR2 SVGAGI. J gave up 0 bases and V 7 bases, and 3 bases lay outside the gene matches. The CDR3 spans 15 residues. CDR3 bases: TGTGCCAGCACCGGACAGGGGGACTCTGGAAACACCATATATTTT. Translation: CASTGQGDSGNTIYF.